These T cell receptor beta chains were read from a single sample in a study of T-cell memory formation after mild COVID-19. TCRdb re-derived calls from the 5' RACE reads in MiXCR, one entry per CDR3 protein. The sample shows roughly 350,000 distinct CDR3 sequences, 20% to 25% of them seen only once. The sequenced material came from PBMCs or a T cell subset sorted from them (not recorded which). The source of these receptors is an adult woman who had mild COVID-19 (a few samples of this study predate the infection). Cell type and time point are not known. CDR3s include the opening cysteine and the closing phenylalanine or tryptophan. Fields, in order: V gene, clone size, J gene, D gene, CDR3 protein, CDR3 DNA. A D gene is named only where the DNA matches it firmly. Clone size appears in some rows only: once, few, many, or a class for an expanded clone.

TRBV7-2,few,TRBJ2-1,.,CASSLDFANEQFF,TGTGCCAGCAGCTTAGACTTCGCCAATGAGCAGTTCTTC
TRBV5-1,.,TRBJ2-1,TRBD2,CASTQYGGRAGNEQFF,TGCGCCAGCACCCAGTATGGAGGGAGGGCCGGGAATGAGCAGTTCTTC
TRBV7-2,many,TRBJ2-2,.,CASSLDRVPGELFF,TGTGCCAGCAGCTTAGACAGGGTTCCCGGGGAGCTGTTTTTT
TRBV9,.,TRBJ2-7,TRBD2,CASNPSGYSYEQYF,TGTGCCAGCAACCCTAGCGGCTACTCCTACGAGCAGTACTTC
TRBV6-1,.,TRBJ2-7,TRBD2,CASDKTSGGQFSSYEQYF,TGTGCCAGCGATAAGACTAGCGGGGGGCAATTTTCCTCCTACGAGCAGTACTTC
TRBV12-5,.,TRBJ2-1,TRBD2,CASVPPGTTYNEQFF,TGTGCTAGTGTCCCCCCCGGGACTACTTACAATGAGCAGTTCTTC
TRBV6-5,few,TRBJ2-7,.,CASSSWGGYEQYF,TGTGCCAGCAGTTCGTGGGGCGGGTACGAGCAGTACTTC
TRBV10-3,many,TRBJ1-1,.,CAISEKGTLNTEAFF,TGTGCCATCAGTGAGAAAGGGACACTGAACACTGAAGCTTTCTTT
TRBV5-5,many,TRBJ2-5,.,CASSFGTETQYF,TGTGCCAGCAGCTTCGGAACAGAGACCCAGTACTTC
TRBV29-1,few,TRBJ2-7,.,CSVEASGEYEQYF,TGCAGCGTTGAGGCCTCCGGGGAGTACGAGCAGTACTTC
TRBV29-1,.,TRBJ2-5,.,CSVRGLERETQYF,TGCAGCGTTCGTGGCTTAGAGAGGGAGACCCAGTACTTC
TRBV7-3,few,TRBJ2-3,TRBD2,CASSRGAGGPIDTQYF,TGTGCCAGCAGTAGAGGGGCGGGAGGGCCGATAGATACGCAGTATTTT
TRBV27,few,TRBJ2-7,TRBD2,CASSRYTSGRSYEQYF,TGTGCCAGCAGCCGATATACTAGCGGCCGCTCCTACGAGCAGTACTTC
TRBV29-1,few,TRBJ1-1,.,CSVGRSQITEAFF,TGCAGCGTTGGCAGGTCCCAGATCACTGAAGCTTTCTTT
TRBV7-9,few,TRBJ2-3,.,CASSLGWTQYF,TGTGCCAGCAGCTTAGGTTGGACGCAGTATTTT
TRBV20-1,many,TRBJ2-4,.,CSVPGYLAKNIQYF,TGCAGTGTGCCGGGGTACTTAGCCAAAAACATTCAGTACTTC
TRBV24-1,many,TRBJ2-3,.,CATSPWGSSADTQYF,TGTGCCACCAGCCCGTGGGGAAGCAGCGCAGATACGCAGTATTTT
TRBV6-1,.,TRBJ1-5,.,CASSESPGSHQPQHF,TGTGCCAGCAGTGAATCCCCGGGCAGCCATCAGCCCCAGCATTTT
TRBV24-1,.,TRBJ2-7,TRBD2,CATSPGGASSYEQYF,TGTGCCACCAGTCCCGGGGGGGCTAGCTCCTACGAGCAGTACTTC
TRBV13,few,TRBJ2-1,TRBD2,CASSPRGLANEQFF,TGTGCCAGCAGCCCCCGAGGACTAGCGAATGAGCAGTTCTTC
TRBV21-1,few,TRBJ2-5,.,CASSKARQGGLETQYF,TGTGCCAGCAGCAAAGCGAGACAGGGAGGATTAGAGACCCAGTACTTC
TRBV5-4,few,TRBJ1-1,.,CASSLYYNRNTEAFF,TGTGCCAGCAGCCTATATTATAACAGAAACACTGAAGCTTTCTTT
TRBV24-1,many,TRBJ2-2,.,CATSETGSTGELFF,TGTGCCACCAGTGAAACAGGGTCCACCGGGGAGCTGTTTTTT
TRBV20-1,.,TRBJ2-3,.,CSASILPTDTQYF,TGCAGTGCTAGTATCTTACCCACAGATACGCAGTATTTT
TRBV6-5,.,TRBJ1-2,TRBD1,CASRETGGSDGYTF,TGTGCCAGCAGAGAGACAGGGGGCAGCGATGGCTACACCTTC
TRBV5-1,.,TRBJ2-3,TRBD2,CASSRSGRSEDTQYF,TGCGCCAGCAGTCGAAGCGGGAGGAGTGAAGATACGCAGTATTTT
TRBV9,few,TRBJ2-7,TRBD1,CASSGRQGSSGEQYF,TGTGCCAGCAGCGGACGACAGGGGTCGTCGGGGGAGCAGTACTTC
TRBV6-5,many,TRBJ2-1,TRBD2,CASFGGGPHNEQFF,TGTGCCAGCTTCGGGGGAGGGCCCCACAATGAGCAGTTCTTC
TRBV5-1,once,TRBJ2-3,.,CAGSALTPDTQYF,TGCGCCGGCAGCGCACTAACTCCAGATACGCAGTATTTT
TRBV6-5,few,TRBJ2-3,.,CASSSRRLGFSRDTQYF,TGTGCCAGCAGTTCCCGTCGACTAGGTTTTAGTCGAGATACGCAGTATTTT
TRBV4-1,few,TRBJ2-1,.,CASSLPMGDEQFF,TGCGCCAGCAGCCTCCCGATGGGGGATGAGCAGTTCTTC
TRBV4-2,few,TRBJ2-5,.,CASSQVEGPIGAETQYF,TGTGCCAGCAGCCAAGTCGAGGGACCGATCGGGGCAGAGACCCAGTACTTC
TRBV12-3/TRBV12-4,few,TRBJ1-3,.,CASRQTGLSGNTIYF,TGTGCCAGCAGACAAACAGGCCTCTCTGGAAACACCATATATTTT
TRBV5-1,.,TRBJ1-5,.,CASSLSGTGNQPQHF,TGCGCCAGCAGCTTATCTGGGACGGGCAATCAGCCCCAGCATTTT
TRBV27,few,TRBJ1-6,TRBD1,CASSSRGQSPLHF,TGTGCCAGCAGTTCCAGGGGGCAGTCACCCCTCCACTTT
TRBV6-6,.,TRBJ2-3,.,CASSYSGGGNPDTQYF,TGTGCCAGCAGTTACTCCGGGGGCGGGAACCCAGATACGCAGTATTTT
TRBV4-2,few,TRBJ1-1,.,CAAYGEGAEAFF,TGTGCTGCTTACGGGGAGGGTGCTGAAGCTTTCTTT
TRBV2,few,TRBJ2-1,.,CASSEAGWGSYNEQFF,TGTGCCAGCAGTGAAGCCGGCTGGGGCTCCTACAATGAGCAGTTCTTC
TRBV7-9,.,TRBJ1-2,.,CASSSTTGYGYTF,TGTGCCAGCAGCTCCACCACCGGCTATGGCTACACCTTC
TRBV29-1,.,TRBJ1-2,.,CSVEWARGGYTF,TGCAGCGTTGAATGGGCAAGAGGCGGCTACACCTTC
TRBV6-5,.,TRBJ1-1,.,CASSYTGAPNTEAFF,TGTGCCAGCAGTTACACGGGGGCTCCGAACACTGAAGCTTTCTTT
TRBV5-5,many,TRBJ1-2,.,CASSLMGLERDGYTF,TGTGCCAGCAGCTTGATGGGACTGGAGAGGGATGGCTACACCTTC
TRBV11-1,few,TRBJ1-1,.,CASTIGPNTEAFF,TGTGCCAGCACCATAGGGCCTAACACTGAAGCTTTCTTT
TRBV20-1,many,TRBJ2-3,TRBD2,CSASDSLAGLAADTQYF,TGCAGTGCTAGTGATTCCCTAGCGGGACTAGCCGCAGATACGCAGTATTTT
TRBV5-6,.,TRBJ1-2,TRBD1,CASSLRRGPNYGYTF,TGTGCCAGCAGCTTGCGGAGGGGGCCGAACTATGGCTACACCTTC
TRBV5-4,.,TRBJ2-1,.,CASSSTGGGRDEQFF,TGTGCCAGCAGTTCTACTGGGGGGGGCCGAGATGAGCAGTTCTTC
TRBV30,.,TRBJ1-2,.,CAWSAGTFNYGYTF,TGTGCCTGGAGTGCCGGGACTTTTAACTATGGCTACACCTTC
TRBV15,few,TRBJ2-1,.,CATSRDLADSPYNEQFF,TGTGCCACCAGCAGAGATCTGGCAGACTCCCCATACAATGAGCAGTTCTTC
TRBV7-2,.,TRBJ1-4,TRBD1,CASSHTGTGGEYEKLFF,TGTGCCAGCAGCCACACCGGGACAGGGGGCGAGTATGAAAAACTGTTTTTT
TRBV6-5,.,TRBJ1-1,.,CASSYERDTEAFF,TGTGCCAGCAGTTACGAGAGGGATACTGAAGCTTTCTTT
TRBV7-9,.,TRBJ2-7,.,CASSLGTYSYEQYF,TGTGCCAGCAGCTTAGGCACCTATTCCTACGAGCAGTACTTC
TRBV30,few,TRBJ2-7,.,CAWSVRPARAGLSYEQYF,TGTGCCTGGAGTGTAAGGCCGGCCAGGGCAGGACTTTCCTACGAGCAGTACTTC
TRBV10-3,few,TRBJ1-1,TRBD1,CAISGGPGQGSRVNTEAFF,TGTGCCATCAGTGGAGGCCCGGGACAGGGAAGTAGGGTGAACACTGAAGCTTTCTTT
TRBV20-1,.,TRBJ1-2,.,CSAREVTGDGYTF,TGCAGTGCTAGAGAGGTCACGGGTGATGGCTACACCTTC
TRBV20-1,few,TRBJ2-7,.,CSARDKDGSSYEQYF,TGCAGTGCTAGAGATAAGGACGGGAGCTCCTACGAGCAGTACTTC
TRBV12-3/TRBV12-4,.,TRBJ1-5,.,CASSLRTGVSQPQHF,TGTGCCAGCAGTTTACGGACGGGGGTCAGTCAGCCCCAGCATTTT
TRBV4-3,few,TRBJ2-3,.,CASSQESPGHGGDTQYF,TGCGCCAGCAGCCAAGAATCCCCGGGACACGGAGGAGATACGCAGTATTTT
TRBV19,few,TRBJ1-1,.,CATGGFEAFF,TGTGCCACCGGGGGGTTTGAAGCTTTCTTT